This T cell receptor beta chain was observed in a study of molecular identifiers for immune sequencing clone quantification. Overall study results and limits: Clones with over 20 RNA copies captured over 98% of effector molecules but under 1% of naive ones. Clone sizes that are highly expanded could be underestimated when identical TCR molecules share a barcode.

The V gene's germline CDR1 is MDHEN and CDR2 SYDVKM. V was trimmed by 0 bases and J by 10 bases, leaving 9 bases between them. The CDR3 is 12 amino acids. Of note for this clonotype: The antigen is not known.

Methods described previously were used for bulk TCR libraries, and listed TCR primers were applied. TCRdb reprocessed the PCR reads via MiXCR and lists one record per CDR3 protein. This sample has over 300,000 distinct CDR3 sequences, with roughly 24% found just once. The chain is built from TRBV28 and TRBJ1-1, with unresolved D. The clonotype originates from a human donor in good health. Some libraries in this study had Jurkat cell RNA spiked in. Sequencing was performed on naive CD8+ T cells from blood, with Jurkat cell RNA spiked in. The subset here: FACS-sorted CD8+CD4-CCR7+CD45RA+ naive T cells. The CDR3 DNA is TGTGCCAGCAGTTTATGGGGGTCTGTAGCTTTCTTT. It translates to CASSLWGSVAFF.